Listed below are T cell receptor beta chains from one sample, sequenced in a study of shared clonotypes between healthy human individuals. Clones were sequenced by immunoSEQ multiplex PCR, and TCRdb holds only the in-frame ones, with some missing. The data show hundreds of thousands of clones, roughly 98% seen once. The source material was naive CD8+ T cells sorted from blood. Source of these receptors: a man younger than 40 in good health. Each CDR3 is given with its conserved first and last residue. Each record gives: J gene, clone size, D gene, V gene, CDR3 protein, CDR3 DNA. A D gene is named only where the DNA matches it firmly. The size of a clone is reported for some rows only, either as once, few or many, or as a class for expanded clones.

TRBJ2-3 | - | - | TRBV29-1 | CSVEHHPNVEPTDTQYF | TGCAGCGTTGAGCATCATCCCAACGTAGAACCCACAGATACGCAGTATTTT
TRBJ1-1 | - | - | TRBV4-2 | CASSQGGYGGMNTEAFF | TGTGCCAGCAGCCAGGGTGGGTACGGGGGAATGAACACTGAAGCTTTCTTT
TRBJ2-5 | few | - | TRBV7-3 | CASRGGSQKETQYF | TGTGCCAGCAGGGGAGGCAGTCAAAAGGAGACCCAGTACTTC
TRBJ2-7 | - | TRBD2 | TRBV27 | CASSLSSGSIYEQYF | TGTGCCAGCAGTTTATCTAGCGGGAGTATCTACGAGCAGTACTTC
TRBJ2-7 | - | - | TRBV28 | CASSLKELPPYEQYF | TGTGCCAGCAGTTTGAAAGAACTTCCTCCCTACGAGCAGTACTTC
TRBJ2-3 | - | - | TRBV7-8 | CASSSPALDEFSVLDTQYF | TGTGCCAGCAGCTCACCCGCCTTGGATGAGTTTTCAGTGTTGGATACGCAGTATTTT
TRBJ2-7 | - | TRBD1 | TRBV27 | CASSQLTGATSNEQYF | TGTGCCAGCAGCCAGCTAACAGGGGCCACAAGCAACGAGCAGTACTTC
TRBJ2-7 | - | - | TRBV7-9 | CASSLDRDTYEQYF | TGTGCCAGCAGCTTAGACAGGGACACCTACGAGCAGTACTTC
TRBJ2-7 | - | TRBD2 | TRBV4-3 | CASSQAVLAGDTPSSYEQYF | TGCGCCAGCAGCCAAGCGGTACTAGCGGGAGATACCCCGAGCTCCTACGAGCAGTACTTC
TRBJ2-5 | - | - | TRBV18 | CASSPPGETQYF | TGTGCCAGCTCACCACCGGGCGAGACCCAGTACTTC
TRBJ1-5 | - | - | TRBV4-1 | CASSQEGGIINQPQHF | TGCGCCAGCAGCCAAGAGGGCGGGATCATCAATCAGCCCCAGCATTTT
TRBJ1-1 | - | - | TRBV6-5 | CASRYRQPNTEAFF | TGTGCCAGCAGATACCGACAACCGAACACTGAAGCTTTCTTT
TRBJ2-5 | - | - | TRBV5-1 | CASSLDVRETQYF | TGCGCCAGCAGCTTGGATGTGAGGGAGACCCAGTACTTC
TRBJ2-1 | - | TRBD1 | TRBV6-6 | CASSTGDNEQFF | TGTGCCAGCAGTACAGGGGACAATGAGCAGTTCTTC
TRBJ1-1 | - | - | TRBV7-9 | CASSTRKITEAFF | TGTGCCAGCAGCACCCGGAAAATCACTGAAGCTTTCTTT
TRBJ2-7 | - | TRBD1 | TRBV5-1 | CASSYRTGLGYEQYF | TGCGCCAGCAGCTACCGGACAGGGTTAGGCTACGAGCAGTACTTC
TRBJ2-5 | - | TRBD2 | TRBV15 | CATSRPGLALETQYF | TGTGCCACCAGCAGACCGGGACTAGCGTTGGAGACCCAGTACTTC
TRBJ1-4 | - | - | TRBV28 | CASSPDRPNEKLFF | TGTGCCAGCAGCCCCGATCGGCCAAATGAAAAACTGTTTTTT
TRBJ2-5 | - | TRBD1 | TRBV10-3 | CAISVGTEQETQYF | TGTGCCATCAGTGTGGGGACAGAGCAAGAGACCCAGTACTTC
TRBJ2-7 | few | - | TRBV10-3 | CAIGEGIYEQYF | TGTGCCATCGGTGAGGGGATCTACGAGCAGTACTTC
TRBJ2-1 | - | - | TRBV6-5 | CASSHPGNEQFF | TGTGCCAGCTCCCACCCGGGGAATGAGCAGTTCTTC
TRBJ2-1 | - | TRBD2 | TRBV9 | CASSVSSGNEQFF | TGTGCCAGCAGCGTTTCTAGCGGCAATGAGCAGTTCTTC
TRBJ1-2 | - | TRBD1 | TRBV5-1 | CASTTPGGSMDGYTF | TGCGCCAGCACGACCCCAGGGGGCAGTATGGATGGCTACACCTTC
TRBJ2-5 | - | - | TRBV29-1 | CSVVRRGGETQYF | TGCAGCGTTGTGAGGCGGGGAGGAGAGACCCAGTACTTC
TRBJ1-1 | - | - | TRBV15 | CATSSRGMNTEAFF | TGTGCCACCAGCAGCAGGGGAATGAACACTGAAGCTTTCTTT
TRBJ1-1 | - | - | TRBV9 | CASSSGLLNTEAFF | TGTGCCAGCAGTTCAGGGTTACTGAACACTGAAGCTTTCTTT
TRBJ1-2 | - | - | TRBV11-2 | CASSGMVSQFGYTF | TGTGCCAGCAGCGGTATGGTTAGCCAGTTTGGCTACACCTTC
TRBJ2-5 | - | TRBD2 | TRBV5-5 | CASSDPGLAGGLETQYF | TGTGCCAGCAGCGACCCGGGACTAGCGGGAGGTCTGGAGACCCAGTACTTC
TRBJ1-4 | - | TRBD1 | TRBV2 | CASSGRDRDRLHEKLFF | TGTGCCAGCAGTGGGCGGGACAGGGACCGCCTTCATGAAAAACTGTTTTTT
TRBJ2-7 | - | TRBD1 | TRBV2 | CASSRGQGRSYEQYF | TGTGCCAGCAGCAGAGGACAGGGACGGTCGTACGAGCAGTACTTC
TRBJ2-3 | - | - | TRBV6-5 | CASPYHRSTDTQYF | TGTGCCAGCCCTTACCACAGGAGCACAGATACGCAGTATTTT
TRBJ1-2 | once | - | TRBV7-8 | CASSLGNVVGYTF | TGTGCCAGCAGCTTGGGGAACGTTGTGGGCTACACCTTC
TRBJ2-1 | - | - | TRBV27 | CASSLGLAGEQFF | TGTGCCAGCAGTTTAGGGCTAGCAGGTGAGCAGTTCTTC
TRBJ1-2 | - | TRBD1 | TRBV13 | CASSLGGQGAFSYTF | TGTGCCAGCAGCTTAGGCGGTCAGGGGGCCTTTAGCTACACCTTC
TRBJ2-2 | - | - | TRBV9 | CASSDKYRETGELFF | TGTGCCAGCAGCGACAAATACAGGGAGACCGGGGAGCTGTTTTTT
TRBJ1-1 | - | TRBD1 | TRBV7-9 | CASSPRTGVRTNTEAFF | TGTGCCAGCAGCCCACGAACAGGGGTCAGGACAAACACTGAAGCTTTCTTT
TRBJ1-3 | - | TRBD1 | TRBV28 | CASTITEGTGTSSGNTIYF | TGTGCCAGCACCATCACTGAGGGGACAGGGACGAGCTCTGGAAACACCATATATTTT
TRBJ2-7 | - | - | TRBV6-5 | CARPRWDCSSYEQYF | TGTGCCAGGCCCAGGTGGGACTGTAGCTCCTACGAGCAGTACTTC
TRBJ2-7 | - | - | TRBV6-6 | CASSYLPNTYEQYF | TGTGCCAGCAGTTACCTCCCTAATACCTACGAGCAGTACTTC
TRBJ2-3 | - | - | TRBV7-8 | CASSSRGEPTQGTQYF | TGTGCCAGCAGCTCAAGGGGGGAGCCCACGCAGGGTACGCAGTATTTT
TRBJ1-2 | - | - | TRBV7-9 | CASSSPREGYTF | TGTGCCAGCAGCTCCCCCAGGGAGGGCTACACCTTC
TRBJ2-2 | - | - | TRBV19 | CASSIYRAVNTGELFF | TGTGCCAGTAGTATATACAGGGCCGTTAACACCGGGGAGCTGTTTTTT
TRBJ2-7 | - | TRBD2 | TRBV13 | CASSSGLAYEQYF | TGTGCCAGCAGCTCCGGACTAGCTTACGAGCAGTACTTC